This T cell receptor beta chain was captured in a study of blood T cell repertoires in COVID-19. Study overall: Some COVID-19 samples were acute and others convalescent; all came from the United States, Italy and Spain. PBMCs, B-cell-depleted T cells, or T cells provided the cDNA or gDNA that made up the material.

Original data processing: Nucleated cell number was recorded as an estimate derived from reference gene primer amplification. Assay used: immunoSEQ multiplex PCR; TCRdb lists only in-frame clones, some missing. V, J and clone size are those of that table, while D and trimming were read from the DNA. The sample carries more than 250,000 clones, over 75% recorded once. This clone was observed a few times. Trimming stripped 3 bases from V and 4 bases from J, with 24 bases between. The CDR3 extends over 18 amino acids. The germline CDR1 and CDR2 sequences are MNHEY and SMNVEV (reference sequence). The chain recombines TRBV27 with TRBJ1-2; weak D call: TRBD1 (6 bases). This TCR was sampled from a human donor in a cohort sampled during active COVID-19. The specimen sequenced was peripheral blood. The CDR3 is CASSLSQPSGQVIYGYTF. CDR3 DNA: TGTGCCAGCAGTTTGTCCCAGCCATCGGGACAAGTAATCTATGGCTACACCTTC.